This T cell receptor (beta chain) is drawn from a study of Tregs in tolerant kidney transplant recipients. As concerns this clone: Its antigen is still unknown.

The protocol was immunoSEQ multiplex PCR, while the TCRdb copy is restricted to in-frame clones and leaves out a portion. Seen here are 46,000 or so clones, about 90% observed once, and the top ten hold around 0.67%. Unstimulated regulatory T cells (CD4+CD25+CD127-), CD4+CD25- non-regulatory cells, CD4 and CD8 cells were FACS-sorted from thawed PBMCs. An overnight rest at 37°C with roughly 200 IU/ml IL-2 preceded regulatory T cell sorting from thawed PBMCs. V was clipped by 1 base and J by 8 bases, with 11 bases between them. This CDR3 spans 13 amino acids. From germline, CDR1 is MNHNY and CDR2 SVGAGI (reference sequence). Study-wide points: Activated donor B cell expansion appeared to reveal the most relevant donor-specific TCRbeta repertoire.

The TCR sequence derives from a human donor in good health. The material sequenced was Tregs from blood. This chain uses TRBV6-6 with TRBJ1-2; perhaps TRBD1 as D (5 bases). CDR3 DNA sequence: TGTGCCAGCAGTTACTTTCGGGGGGACGGCTACACCTTC. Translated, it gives CASSYFRGDGYTF.